A single sample is the source of the 8 T cell receptor beta chains below, sequenced in a study of T cell repertoires in cytomegalovirus infection. TCRdb re-called the reads through MiXCR, storing one row per CDR3 protein. The data hold just under 300,000 distinct CDR3 sequences, with around 9.6% observed a single time. The material sequenced was PBMCs. These TCRs come from a human donor in good health (CMV status not recorded). Some clones in this sample may be carry-over from other donors' samples.

This clonotype was observed at least ten times. The chain joins TRBV7-8 to TRBJ2-5; no clear D gene. The CDR3 spans 13 residues. Germline V lookup: CDR1 SGHVS, CDR2 FQNEAQ. V was shortened by 4 bases and J by 5 bases, with 11 bases between the two germline ends. CDR3 sequence (DNA): TGTGCCAGCAGCTACGCCCACAAGGAGACCCAGTACTTC. Its translation: CASSYAHKETQYF.

The J gene is TRBJ1-4, the V gene TRBV15; D uncertain. Trimming removed 2 bases from V and 7 bases from J, with 14 bases in between. Germline assignment: CDR1 LNHNV and CDR2 YYDKDF (reference sequence). The CDR3 spans 15 residues. CDR3 loop: CATSRPGYSIEKLFF. The CDR3 DNA is TGTGCCACCAGCAGACCGGGATATTCTATTGAAAAACTGTTTTTT.

This clonotype has a count of ten or more. V usage is TRBV28 and J usage is TRBJ1-1; D call uncertain. In germline, CDR1 is MDHEN, CDR2 SYDVKM. V was trimmed by 10 bases and J by 1 base, leaving 13 bases between them. This CDR3 has 13 amino acids. The CDR3 DNA sequence: TGTGCCACCCTGAGACACCAGAACACTGAAGCTTTCTTT. This translates into CATLRHQNTEAFF.

The V call is TRBV7-9, the J call TRBJ1-6; D is unresolved. Germline assignment: CDR1 SEHNR and CDR2 FQNEAQ (reference sequence). The V end was cut by 5 bases, the J end by 9 bases, with 17 bases between. The CDR3 has 15 residues. The CDR3 sequence is CASSARDVGASPLHF. The DNA for the CDR3 is TGTGCCAGCAGCGCCCGCGACGTGGGAGCTTCACCCCTCCACTTT.

This clonotype was detected ten times or more. This chain connects TRBV7-3 to TRBJ2-1; 10 bases align to TRBD2. J was trimmed by 9 bases and V by 6 bases; bases with no gene match: 8. Germline V gives CDR1 SGHTA, CDR2 FQGTGA. CDR3 length equals 14 residues. For the CDR3, the DNA is TGTGCCAGCAGTCAAGCGGGGGGGCCTGGTGAGCAGTTCTTC. Its translation is CASSQAGGPGEQFF.

The table lists this clonotype with many counts. The rearrangement uses TRBV15 and TRBJ2-1, with 10 bases lining up with TRBD1. V gave up 5 bases and J gave up 6 bases; unmatched junction bases: 7. The CDR3 has 15 residues. The germline V gene encodes CDR1 LNHNV and CDR2 YYDKDF (reference sequence). The CDR3 here is CATSWDRGVANEQFF. The CDR3 DNA reads TGTGCCACCAGCTGGGACAGGGGAGTGGCCAATGAGCAGTTCTTC.

For the CDR3, the DNA is TGTGGGACGCGGGGGGCAGCGCAAGAGACCCAGTACTTC. Translated: CGTRGAAQETQYF. The chain uses TRBV19 and TRBJ2-5, with 8 bases lining up with TRBD2. CDR1 and CDR2 (germline): LNHDA, SQIVND (reference sequence). The CDR3 covers 13 residues.

This clonotype was recorded many times. The chain uses TRBV20-1 and TRBJ1-1; 7 bases are a match to TRBD1. The germline V gene has CDR1 DFQATT and CDR2 SNEGSKA (reference sequence). V lost 5 bases, J lost 8 bases, and 14 bases stayed unmatched. CDR3 length: 14 amino acids. The CDR3 is CSAGRIGGGREAFF. The CDR3 DNA reads TGCAGTGCTGGACGTATCGGAGGGGGCCGCGAAGCTTTCTTT.